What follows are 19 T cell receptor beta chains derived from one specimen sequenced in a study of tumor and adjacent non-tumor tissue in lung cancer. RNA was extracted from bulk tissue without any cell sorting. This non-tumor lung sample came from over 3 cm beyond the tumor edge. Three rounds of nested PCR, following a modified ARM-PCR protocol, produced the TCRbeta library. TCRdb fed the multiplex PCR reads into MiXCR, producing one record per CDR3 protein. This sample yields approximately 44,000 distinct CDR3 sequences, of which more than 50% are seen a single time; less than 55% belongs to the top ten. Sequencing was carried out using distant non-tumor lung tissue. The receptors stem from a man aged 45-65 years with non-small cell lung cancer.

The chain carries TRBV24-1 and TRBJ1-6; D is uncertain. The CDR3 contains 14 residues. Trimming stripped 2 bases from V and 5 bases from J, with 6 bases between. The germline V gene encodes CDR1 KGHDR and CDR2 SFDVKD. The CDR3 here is CATSDSYDNSPLHF. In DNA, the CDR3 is TGTGCCACCAGTGATTCCTACGATAATTCACCCCTCCACTTT.

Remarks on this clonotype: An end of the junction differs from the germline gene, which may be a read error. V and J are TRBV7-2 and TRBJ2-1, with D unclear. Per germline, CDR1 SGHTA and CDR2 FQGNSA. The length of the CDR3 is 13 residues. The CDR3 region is CSSSAYSYNEQFF. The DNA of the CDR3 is TGTTCCAGCAGCGCGTACTCCTACAATGAGCAGTTCTTC.

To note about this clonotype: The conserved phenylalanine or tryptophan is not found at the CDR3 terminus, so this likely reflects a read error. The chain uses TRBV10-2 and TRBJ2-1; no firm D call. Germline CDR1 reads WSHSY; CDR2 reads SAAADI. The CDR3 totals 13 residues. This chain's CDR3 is CASSETAYNKQFL. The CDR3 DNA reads TGCGCCAGCAGTGAGACGGCCTACAATAAGCAGTTCCTC.

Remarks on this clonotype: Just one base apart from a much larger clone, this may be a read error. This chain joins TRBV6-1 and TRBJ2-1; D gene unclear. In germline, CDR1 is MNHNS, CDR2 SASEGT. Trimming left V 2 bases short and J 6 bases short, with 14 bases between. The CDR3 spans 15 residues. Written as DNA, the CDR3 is TGTGCCAGCAGTGAACCCTATTGGGTGAGCAATGAGCAGTTCTTC. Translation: CASSEPYWVSNEQFF.

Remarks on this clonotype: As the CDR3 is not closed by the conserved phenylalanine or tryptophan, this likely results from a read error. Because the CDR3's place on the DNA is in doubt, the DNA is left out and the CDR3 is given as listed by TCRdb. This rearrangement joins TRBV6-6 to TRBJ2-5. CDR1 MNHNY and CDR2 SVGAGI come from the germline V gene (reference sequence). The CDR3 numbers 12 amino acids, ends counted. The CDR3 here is CASSYSRETQYL.

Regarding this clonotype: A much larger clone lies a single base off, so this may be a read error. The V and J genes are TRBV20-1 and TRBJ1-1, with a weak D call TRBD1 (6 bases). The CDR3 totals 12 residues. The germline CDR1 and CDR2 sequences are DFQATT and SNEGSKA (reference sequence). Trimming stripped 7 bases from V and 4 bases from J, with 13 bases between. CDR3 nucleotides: TGCAGTGAGCGGGGGCAGGCCACTGAAGCTTTCTTT. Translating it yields CSERGQATEAFF.

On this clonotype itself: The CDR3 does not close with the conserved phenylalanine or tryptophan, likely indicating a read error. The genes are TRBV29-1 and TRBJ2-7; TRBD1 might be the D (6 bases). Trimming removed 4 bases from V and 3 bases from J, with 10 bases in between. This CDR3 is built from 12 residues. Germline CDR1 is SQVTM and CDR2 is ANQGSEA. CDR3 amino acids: CSVGSGVYEQYS. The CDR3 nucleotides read TGCAGCGTTGGTTCAGGGGTCTACGAGCAGTACTCC.

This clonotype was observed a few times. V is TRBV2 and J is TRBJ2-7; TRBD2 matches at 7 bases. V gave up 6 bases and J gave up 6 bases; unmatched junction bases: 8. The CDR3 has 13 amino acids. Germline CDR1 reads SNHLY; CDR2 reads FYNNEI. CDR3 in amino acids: CASRSSPGGEQYF. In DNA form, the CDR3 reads TGTGCCAGCAGATCATCCCCGGGGGGCGAGCAGTACTTC.

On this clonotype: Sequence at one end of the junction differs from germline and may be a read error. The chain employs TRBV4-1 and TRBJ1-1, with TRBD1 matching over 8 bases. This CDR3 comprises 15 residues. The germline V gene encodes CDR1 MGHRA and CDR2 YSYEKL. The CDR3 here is CASSQGDRMSTETFF. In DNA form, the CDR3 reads TGCGCCAGCAGCCAAGGGGACAGGATGAGCACTGAAACTTTCTTT.

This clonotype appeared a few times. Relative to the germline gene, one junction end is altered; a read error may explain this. The CDR3 reads CASSQAHGWQDPFEQYF. DNA for the CDR3: TGTGCCAGCAGCCAAGCCCACGGGTGGCAGGACCCTTTTGAGCAGTATTTC. The chain uses TRBV4-2 and TRBJ2-7; D is unresolved. CDR3 length equals 17 residues. CDR1 and CDR2 (germline): LGHNA, YNFKEQ.

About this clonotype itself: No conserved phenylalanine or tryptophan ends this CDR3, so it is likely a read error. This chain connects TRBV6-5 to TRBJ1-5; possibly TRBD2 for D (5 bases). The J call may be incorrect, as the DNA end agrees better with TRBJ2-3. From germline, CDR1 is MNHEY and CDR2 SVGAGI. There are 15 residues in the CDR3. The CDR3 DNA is TGTGCCAGCAGTTACTCGACGGGATCAGATCAGCCCCAGTATCTT. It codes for CASSYSTGSDQPQYL.

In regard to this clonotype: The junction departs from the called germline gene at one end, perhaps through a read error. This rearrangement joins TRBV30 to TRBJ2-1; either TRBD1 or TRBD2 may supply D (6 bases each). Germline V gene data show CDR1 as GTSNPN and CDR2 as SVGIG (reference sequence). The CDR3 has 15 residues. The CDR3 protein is CVWRTGAIARNEQFF. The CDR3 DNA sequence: TGTGTCTGGAGGACGGGGGCGATAGCACGCAATGAGCAGTTCTTC.

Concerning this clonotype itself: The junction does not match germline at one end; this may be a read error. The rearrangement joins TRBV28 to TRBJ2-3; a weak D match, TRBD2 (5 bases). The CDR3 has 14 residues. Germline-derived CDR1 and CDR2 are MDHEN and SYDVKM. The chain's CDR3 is CASKSGHGTDTLYF. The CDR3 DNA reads TGTGCCAGCAAAAGCGGTCATGGCACAGATACGCTGTATTTT.

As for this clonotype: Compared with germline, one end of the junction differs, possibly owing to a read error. The DNA of the CDR3 is TGTGCCAGCAGCCCTATCATCAGCATTCAGCCCAAGCATTTT. Protein product: CASSPIISIQPKHF. The chain employs TRBV5-5 and TRBJ1-5; D is ambiguous. Germline CDR1 is SGHKS and CDR2 is YYEKEE (reference sequence). CDR3 length equals 14 residues.

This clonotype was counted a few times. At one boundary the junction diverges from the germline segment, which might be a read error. The CDR3 protein is CATSNFAGPSYEQYF. Written as DNA, the CDR3 is TGTGCCACCAGTAATTTTGCCGGGCCCTCCTACGAGCAGTACTTC. The rearrangement links TRBV24-1 to TRBJ2-7; D is uncertain. This CDR3 contains 15 residues. Germline values: CDR1 KGHDR, CDR2 SFDVKD.

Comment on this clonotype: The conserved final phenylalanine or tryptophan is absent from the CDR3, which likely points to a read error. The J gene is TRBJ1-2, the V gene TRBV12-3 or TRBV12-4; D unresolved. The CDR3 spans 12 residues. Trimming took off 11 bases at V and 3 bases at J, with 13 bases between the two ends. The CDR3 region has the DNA TGTGCCCTTTTACACGGACACTATGGCTACACCCAC. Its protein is CALLHGHYGYTH.

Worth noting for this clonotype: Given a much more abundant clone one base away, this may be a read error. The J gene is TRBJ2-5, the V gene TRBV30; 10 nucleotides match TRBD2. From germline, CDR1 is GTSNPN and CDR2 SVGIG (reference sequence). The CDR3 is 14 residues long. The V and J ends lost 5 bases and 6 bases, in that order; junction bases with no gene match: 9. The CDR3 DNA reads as TGTGCCTGGGGTGCAGTAGCGGGAGGAAAGACCCAGTACTTC. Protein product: CAWGAVAGGKTQYF.

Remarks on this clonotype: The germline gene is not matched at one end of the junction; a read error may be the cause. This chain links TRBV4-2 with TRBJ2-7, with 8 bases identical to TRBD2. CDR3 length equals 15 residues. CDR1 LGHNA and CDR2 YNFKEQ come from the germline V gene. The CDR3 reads CVSSQDGGAGVDQYF. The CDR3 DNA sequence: TGTGTCAGCAGCCAAGACGGTGGAGCGGGAGTCGATCAGTACTTC.

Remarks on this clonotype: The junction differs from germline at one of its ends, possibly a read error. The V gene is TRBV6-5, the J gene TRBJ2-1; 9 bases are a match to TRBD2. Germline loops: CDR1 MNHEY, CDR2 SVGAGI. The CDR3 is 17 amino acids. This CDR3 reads CAGSYTNPSGGYNEQFF. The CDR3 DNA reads TGTGCCGGCAGTTACACCAACCCCAGCGGGGGGTACAATGAGCAGTTCTTC.